Below are 24 T cell receptor beta chains sequenced from a single sample in a study of CD8 T cells in ankylosing spondylitis. TCRdb re-called the 5' RACE reads with MiXCR, one entry per CDR3 protein. The sample lists 250,000 to 400,000 distinct CDR3 sequences; roughly 11% were seen once. The sample consisted of blood, either unsorted or a sorted T cell fraction (not recorded which). The source is a female donor with ankylosing spondylitis or in good health (not recorded which).

A remark on this clonotype: One junction end disagrees with the germline gene, perhaps due to a read error. J is TRBJ2-5 and V is TRBV5-1; D remains ambiguous. The germline CDR1 and CDR2 sequences are SGHRS and YFSETQ. The CDR3 loop spans 12 amino acids. The CDR3 loop is CASSWDARIRDF. The CDR3 nucleotides read TGCGCCAGCAGCTGGGATGCTAGAATTCGGGACTTC.

This clonotype was seen a handful of times. The J gene is TRBJ1-1, the V gene TRBV10-2; TRBD1 is a possible D gene (6 bases). Deletions cut 9 bases from V and 1 base from J, with 15 bases between. Germline CDR1 and CDR2: WSHSY and SAAADI. CDR3 length: 14 amino acids. CDR3 in amino acids: CASTHRVRNTEAFF. CDR3 coding DNA: TGCGCCAGTACCCACAGGGTCCGGAACACTGAAGCTTTCTTT.

As regards this clonotype: A read error may explain this, as a much larger clone is one base away. The chain recombines TRBV10-2 with TRBJ2-7, with 9 bases that match TRBD2. The germline gives CDR1 WSHSY, CDR2 SAAADI. V shed 4 bases, J shed 4 bases, and the junction held 8 bases outside the gene matches. The CDR3 is made up of 15 amino acids. The CDR3 DNA sequence: TGCGCCAGCAGTGTGGGGACTAGCATTCTGTACGAGCAGTACTTC. It specifies CASSVGTSILYEQYF.

There are many counts of this clonotype. The chain is built from TRBV5-6 and TRBJ2-3; D is possibly TRBD2 (6 bases). CDR1 is SGHDT and CDR2 is YYEEEE in the germline V gene. The ends were cut back, 5 bases at V and 4 bases at J, with 8 bases in the middle. CDR3 length equals 12 residues. The CDR3, as DNA: TGTGCCAGCAGTCGGGGGTCAGATACGCAGTATTTT. Its protein is CASSRGSDTQYF.

V gene TRBV10-1 combines with J gene TRBJ1-4; D is uncertain. The CDR3 is made up of 14 amino acids. CDR1 and CDR2 from the germline V gene are WNHNN and SYGVQD (reference sequence). Trimming cost V 0 bases and J 11 bases, with 13 bases left between them. In nucleotides, the CDR3 is TGCGCCAGCAGTGAGTCTCGGGAGGAAGACAAACTGTTTTTT. It codes for CASSESREEDKLFF.

This clonotype occurred many times. The chain joins TRBV6-1 to TRBJ2-1; D is undetermined. The CDR3 contains 14 residues. Deletions cut 2 bases from V and 0 bases from J, with 5 bases between. CDR1 is MNHNS and CDR2 is SASEGT in the germline V gene. This CDR3 reads CASSEQSSYNEQFF. DNA for the CDR3: TGTGCCAGCAGTGAACAGAGCTCCTACAATGAGCAGTTCTTC.

This rearrangement joins TRBV19 to TRBJ2-2, with D unresolved. Between the trimmed V and J ends, which lost 3 bases and 3 bases, there was a span of 2 bases. Germline loops: CDR1 LNHDA, CDR2 SQIVND (reference sequence). This CDR3 region has 12 residues. CDR3: CASSIYTGELFF. Written as DNA, the CDR3 is TGTGCCAGTAGTATCTACACCGGGGAGCTGTTTTTT.

This clonotype was recorded many times. This chain joins TRBV20-1 and TRBJ1-1; D perhaps matches TRBD1 (5 bases). The V gene lost 3 bases and the J gene lost 4 bases, with 9 bases spanning the gap. The CDR3 loop spans 12 amino acids. The germline V gene has CDR1 DFQATT and CDR2 SNEGSKA (reference sequence). This chain's CDR3 is CSASRASTEAFF. Written as DNA, the CDR3 is TGCAGTGCTAGCAGGGCGAGCACTGAAGCTTTCTTT.

This sequence joins TRBV24-1 and TRBJ2-2, with 8 bases matching TRBD2. CDR1 and CDR2 from the germline V gene are KGHDR and SFDVKD. The V gene end was trimmed by 0 bases and the J gene end by 6 bases; junction bases not matched to a gene: 5. This CDR3 spans 16 amino acids. This chain's CDR3 is CATSDLRMTSAGELFF. Here the CDR3 DNA reads TGTGCCACCAGTGATTTGAGGATGACTAGCGCCGGGGAGCTGTTTTTT.

This clonotype showed up just a few times. The V and J genes are TRBV28 and TRBJ2-1, with 11 bases identical to TRBD2. The germline V gene encodes CDR1 MDHEN and CDR2 SYDVKM. This CDR3 is built from 17 residues. J gave up 4 bases and V 7 bases, and 12 bases lay outside the gene matches. CDR3 nucleotide sequence: TGTGCCAGCAAACATCCGGGACTAGCGGACCTGTACAATGAGCAGTTCTTC. It codes for CASKHPGLADLYNEQFF.

This clonotype was detected many times. This CDR3 reads CSAIQGSNTEAFF. The CDR3 region has the DNA TGCAGTGCCATACAGGGGTCGAACACTGAAGCTTTCTTT. The rearrangement links TRBV20-1 to TRBJ1-1; 7 positions match TRBD1. V shed 6 bases and J 1 base; nucleotides not matched to a gene: 5. This CDR3 is built from 13 residues. Germline V gene sequence: CDR1 DFQATT, CDR2 SNEGSKA (reference sequence).

This clonotype was found a few times. V and J are TRBV10-3 and TRBJ1-1; 7 bases map to TRBD1. Germline assignment: CDR1 ENHRY and CDR2 SYGVKD. The CDR3 contains 15 residues. V gave up 6 bases and J gave up 4 bases; unmatched junction bases: 11. The CDR3 sequence is CAIRTSGGRVTEAFF. For the CDR3, the DNA is TGTGCCATCAGGACGTCAGGGGGTCGAGTCACTGAAGCTTTCTTT.

The J gene is TRBJ1-2, the V gene TRBV20-1; D not resolved. CDR3 length: 12 residues. Germline CDR1 is DFQATT and CDR2 is SNEGSKA (reference sequence). The V end lost 5 bases, the J end lost 6 bases, and 13 bases lay between the germline ends. As DNA, the CDR3 is TGCAGTGCTTATAATGTAAACGATGGCTACACCTTC. This translates into CSAYNVNDGYTF.

At least ten counts were recorded for this clonotype. The rearrangement links TRBV6-5 to TRBJ2-1, with D possibly matching TRBD2 (5 bases). V lost 0 bases and J 6 bases, leaving 21 bases between the germline ends. From germline, CDR1 is MNHEY and CDR2 SVGAGI. The CDR3 consists of 18 residues. CDR3 bases: TGTGCCAGCAGTTACTCGCGGGTCCGGTGGTCCCGGAGCAATGAGCAGTTCTTC. The encoded protein is CASSYSRVRWSRSNEQFF.

Here the CDR3 reads CASSQERHRAATFHSGANVLTF. As DNA, the CDR3 is TGTGCCAGCAGCCAAGAAAGGCACAGGGCCGCCACCTTCCACTCTGGGGCCAACGTCCTGACTTTC. The V and J genes are TRBV14 and TRBJ2-6; D might be TRBD1 (6 bases). The CDR3 runs 22 residues. CDR1 is SGHDN, CDR2 FVKESK, per germline. Trimming cost V 0 bases and J 0 bases, with 24 bases left between them.

This clonotype was detected ten times or more. The chain joins TRBV7-3 to TRBJ2-1, with 9 bases fitting TRBD1. V trimming: 2 bases; J trimming: 8 bases; junction bases outside the gene matches: 13. Germline CDR1 and CDR2: SGHTA and FQGTGA. CDR3 length: 17 amino acids. The CDR3 DNA reads TGTGCCAGCAGCTTAGGTTCCGGGACAGGGTTTTTCGATGAGCAGTTCTTC. Its translation: CASSLGSGTGFFDEQFF.

In its sample, this clonotype was seen a few times. V and J are TRBV20-1 and TRBJ2-1; D remains unclear. Looked up from germline, CDR1 is DFQATT and CDR2 is SNEGSKA (reference sequence). The length of the CDR3 is 12 residues. With 6 bases removed from V and 5 bases from J, the gap between germline ends came to 11 bases. CDR3 loop: CSAEDGHNEQFF. CDR3 DNA sequence: TGCAGTGCCGAAGACGGGCACAATGAGCAGTTCTTC.

This clonotype turned up a few times. V and J are TRBV5-5 and TRBJ2-5, with 7 bases fitting TRBD1. Losses at the gene ends were 4 bases for V and 4 bases for J; bases not matched to a gene: 16. The CDR3 runs to 17 residues. Germline V CDR1 and CDR2: SGHKS, YYEKEE (reference sequence). The CDR3 coding sequence is TGTGCCAGCAGCCGTGCTTTTCCGCAGGGGGTAGGAGAGACCCAGTACTTC. Its protein is CASSRAFPQGVGETQYF.

The sample holds many counts of this clonotype. The chain is built from TRBV9 and TRBJ2-2; no definite D call. Germline V gene lookup returns CDR1 SGDLS and CDR2 YYNGEE. The CDR3 is made up of 14 amino acids. The V and J ends lost 7 bases and 10 bases respectively, with 20 bases between them. CDR3 sequence: CASSLREVGMELFF. The DNA of the CDR3 is TGTGCCAGCTCGTTAAGGGAAGTGGGGATGGAGCTGTTTTTT.

This clonotype has ten or more counts. The genes are TRBV4-2 and TRBJ2-1; 7 nucleotides align to TRBD2. Germline V lookup: CDR1 LGHNA, CDR2 YNFKEQ. Trimming cost V 1 base and J 4 bases; bases outside gene matches: 4. The CDR3 contains 15 residues. CDR3 protein: CASSQAAGNYNEQFF. The DNA for the CDR3 is TGTGCCAGCAGCCAAGCAGCGGGAAATTACAATGAGCAGTTCTTC.

This clonotype was seen at least ten times. The V gene is TRBV12-3 or TRBV12-4, the J gene TRBJ2-3, with D uncertain. There are 12 residues in the CDR3. V was trimmed by 0 bases and J by 8 bases, leaving 6 bases between them. CDR3 DNA: TGTGCCAGCAGTTTAGCGGAACCTACGCAGTATTTT. This sequence encodes CASSLAEPTQYF.

This clonotype came up many times. This rearrangement joins TRBV28 to TRBJ2-7, with 9 bases aligning to TRBD1. This CDR3 region has 14 residues. Trimming cost V 2 bases and J 7 bases; bases outside gene matches: 6. Germline-derived CDR1 and CDR2 are MDHEN and SYDVKM. CDR3 sequence: CASSLTGGPGEQYF. CDR3 DNA: TGTGCCAGCAGTTTAACAGGGGGCCCGGGAGAGCAGTACTTC.

The V and J genes are TRBV18 and TRBJ1-1, with 7 positions matching TRBD1. The trim removed 4 bases at V and 10 bases at J, leaving 12 bases unmatched. Germline V gives CDR1 KGHSH, CDR2 LQKENI. The CDR3 contains 14 residues. The CDR3 region has the DNA TGTGCCAGCTCACTGAACAGGGGCGAGGATGGAGCTTTCTTT. This translates into CASSLNRGEDGAFF.

This clonotype was recorded at least ten times. The genes are TRBV27 and TRBJ1-1; tentatively, D is TRBD1 (6 bases). CDR3 length: 17 residues. Per germline, CDR1 MNHEY and CDR2 SMNVEV (reference sequence). V lost 5 bases, J lost 0 bases, and 19 bases lay in between. CDR3 nucleotides: TGTGCCAGCAGTAGGTCCCGGGACACCTTCTTGAACACTGAAGCTTTCTTT. Translating it yields CASSRSRDTFLNTEAFF.